The next 28 T cell receptor beta chains were all read from a single sample in a study of T cells in narcolepsy (dated by TCRdb to 2016 to 2019). To prepare the library, the immunoSEQ multiplex PCR assay was applied. TCRdb mirrors the immuneACCESS table, restricted to in-frame sequences. Some clones are absent from its copies; in checked studies, under half trace to an unresolved V gene, and the reason for the others is unknown. This sample gives about 27,000 clones in total; 79% of them show up just once. Of the sample, about 6% falls within the top ten clones. The specimen sequenced was memory (CD45RA-) CD4+ T cells from blood. The sample's cell subset or site label, decoded: memory T cells sorted ex vivo from peripheral blood. Receptors originate from a human donor in good health.

The chain employs TRBV6-5 and TRBJ2-3, with 11 positions matching TRBD2. CDR3 length: 14 amino acids. CDR1 and CDR2 from the germline V gene are MNHEY and SVGAGI. V was pared by 5 bases and J by 11 bases, with 9 bases of the junction left unmatched. In DNA, the CDR3 is TGTGCCAGCAGTGTAGCGGGGGGGCTGGGTAGGCAGTATTTT. Residues: CASSVAGGLGRQYF.

In nucleotides, the CDR3 is TGCGCCAGCAGCTTGATAGGGGGTCAGCCCCAGCATTTT. Its protein is CASSLIGGQPQHF. The chain employs TRBV5-1 and TRBJ1-5, with D tentatively TRBD1 (6 bases). V was shortened by 1 base and J by 6 bases, with 8 bases between the two germline ends. Germline assignment: CDR1 SGHRS and CDR2 YFSETQ. CDR3 length: 13 amino acids.

This clone has only a few counts. The chain combines TRBV13 with TRBJ2-7; 9 nucleotides align to TRBD1. V shed 5 bases, J shed 2 bases, and the junction held 4 bases outside the gene matches. The CDR3 runs to 14 residues. Germline V CDR1 and CDR2: PRHDT, FYEKMQ (reference sequence). The CDR3 loop is CASSADRGAYEQYF. The DNA for the CDR3 is TGTGCCAGCAGCGCCGACAGGGGGGCCTACGAGCAGTACTTC.

A few counts support this clone. The gene calls are TRBV10-3 and TRBJ1-3, with D maybe TRBD1 (6 bases). V was clipped by 3 bases and J by 0 bases, with 6 bases between them. CDR1 and CDR2 (germline): ENHRY, SYGVKD. The CDR3 consists of 14 residues. The DNA for the CDR3 is TGTGCCATCAGTGACAGGGGCTCTGGAAACACCATATATTTT. The encoded protein is CAISDRGSGNTIYF.

The chain recombines TRBV7-9 with TRBJ2-5, with TRBD1 matching 9 bases. The CDR3 totals 15 residues. J lost 5 bases, V lost 4 bases, and 8 bases had no gene match. Looked up from germline, CDR1 is SEHNR and CDR2 is FQNEAQ (reference sequence). CDR3 sequence reads: CASSSWTGEEETQYF. Here the CDR3 DNA reads TGTGCCAGCAGCTCCTGGACAGGGGAGGAGGAGACCCAGTACTTC.

The chain couples TRBV21-1 to TRBJ1-5; TRBD1, the table's D call, lacks a check against the DNA. TRBV21-1 has pseudogene status. The length of the CDR3 is 15 residues. The CDR3 region has the DNA TGTGCCAGCAGCAAGGGCAGGGCCTCCAATCAGCCCCAGCATTTT. Its protein is CASSKGRASNQPQHF.

The genes are TRBV5-1 and TRBJ2-7, with TRBD2 identical over 12 bases. Germline CDR1 SGHRS, CDR2 YFSETQ. This CDR3 has 15 amino acids. Trimming took 4 bases from V and 2 from J; bases not matched to a gene: 4. CDR3 amino acids: CASSARLAGAYEQYF. The CDR3 region has the DNA TGCGCCAGCAGCGCCCGACTAGCGGGGGCCTACGAGCAGTACTTC.

The V and J genes are TRBV15 and TRBJ1-3, with 7 bases fitting TRBD1. The CDR3 contains 13 residues. Per germline, CDR1 LNHNV and CDR2 YYDKDF (reference sequence). The J segment lost 4 bases and the V segment lost 3 bases, leaving 0 bases of the junction unmatched. The DNA for the CDR3 is TGTGCCACCAGCAGGACAGGGGGAAACACCATATATTTT. Translation gives CATSRTGGNTIYF.

CDR3 coding DNA: TGTGCCAGCATGGGATCGCGCGGCTACACCTTC. Encoded protein: CASMGSRGYTF. V gene TRBV28 combines with J gene TRBJ1-2; no firm D call. V lost 7 bases and J 8 bases, leaving 11 bases between the germline ends. Germline CDR1 reads MDHEN; CDR2 reads SYDVKM. This CDR3 is 11 amino acids long.

The CDR3: CAAGQGAQNTQYF. The CDR3, as DNA: TGTGCAGCGGGGCAGGGGGCCCAAAATACGCAGTATTTT. The chain joins TRBV19 to TRBJ2-3; the D gene is possibly TRBD1 (8 bases). From germline, CDR1 is LNHDA and CDR2 SQIVND (reference sequence). The CDR3 contains 13 residues.

This clone was counted between two and nine times. This sequence joins TRBV6-6 and TRBJ2-3, with 8 nucleotides matching TRBD1. CDR1 is MNHNY and CDR2 is SVGAGI in the germline V gene (reference sequence). This CDR3 is built from 15 residues. J was trimmed by 1 base and V by 7 bases; bases with no gene match: 7. CDR3 region: CASIDRGSGTDTQYF. CDR3 coding DNA: TGTGCCAGCATCGACAGGGGATCGGGCACAGATACGCAGTATTTT.

This rearrangement joins TRBV6-5 to TRBJ2-1; D is uncertain. Germline CDR1 reads MNHEY; CDR2 reads SVGAGI. V shed 2 bases and J shed 10 bases, with 12 bases lying between them. This CDR3 is 13 amino acids long. The CDR3 DNA is TGTGCCAGCAGTTACGATATGGTTAGGGAGCAGTTCTTC. Translating it yields CASSYDMVREQFF.

The rearrangement links TRBV4-1 to TRBJ2-3; D not resolved. The CDR3 is made up of 16 amino acids. Germline-derived CDR1 and CDR2 are MGHRA and YSYEKL. Trimming stripped 1 base from V and 0 bases from J, with 11 bases between. The CDR3 region is CASSQVLVSSTDTQYF. Written as DNA, the CDR3 is TGCGCCAGCAGCCAAGTTCTTGTGAGCAGCACAGATACGCAGTATTTT.

V is TRBV6-1 and J is TRBJ2-5; TRBD2 might be the D (7 bases). The CDR3 spans 18 residues. V was clipped by 1 base and J by 9 bases, with 27 bases between them. Germline CDR1 is MNHNS and CDR2 is SASEGT. The CDR3 nucleotides are TGTGCCAGCAGTGAAGAGGCGTGGAGGAGAAGCGGGAAGGGGGCCCAGTACTTC. It yields the protein CASSEEAWRRSGKGAQYF.

This clone was seen a handful of times. The rearrangement links TRBV18 to TRBJ1-1, with TRBD1 matching over 7 bases. Germline V CDR1 and CDR2: KGHSH, LQKENI. The J segment lost 8 bases and the V segment lost 6 bases, leaving 12 bases of the junction unmatched. The CDR3 runs 14 residues. CDR3 DNA sequence: TGTGCCAGCTCGTCCCAGAGACAGGGAGACGAAGCTTTCTTT. As protein: CASSSQRQGDEAFF.

The V call is TRBV11-2, the J call TRBJ2-5; 12 nucleotides line up with TRBD1. J lost 6 bases, V lost 5 bases, and 10 bases had no gene match. The CDR3 is 16 amino acids. Germline CDR1 SGHAT, CDR2 FQNNGV. The CDR3 region has the DNA TGTGCCAGCAGCCCTACCCGGGGACAGGGGGCGAAGACCCAGTACTTC. This codes for CASSPTRGQGAKTQYF.

This sequence joins TRBV5-4 and TRBJ1-6; 9 nucleotides align to TRBD1. Losses at the gene ends were 2 bases for V and 10 bases for J; bases not matched to a gene: 7. The length of the CDR3 is 15 residues. Germline CDR1 is SGHNT and CDR2 is YYREEE (reference sequence). The DNA of the CDR3 is TGTGCCAGCAGCTTAGGGGGACAGGGCGTCTCACCCCTCCACTTT. It codes for CASSLGGQGVSPLHF. Together with reference TRBV5-4 and TRBJ1-6, the CDR3 gives the full variable domain: ETGVTQSPTHLIKTRGQQVTLRCSSQSGHNTVSWYQQALGQGPQFIFQYYREEENGRGNFPPRFSGLQFPNYSSELNVNALELDDSALYLCASSLGGQGVSPLHFGNGTRLTVT.

V usage is TRBV18 and J usage is TRBJ2-6; D uncertain. The V end was cut by 2 bases, the J end by 0 bases, with 5 bases between. Germline V gene lookup returns CDR1 KGHSH and CDR2 LQKENI. This CDR3 has 15 amino acids. The DNA of the CDR3 is TGTGCCAGCTCACCATCCCGCTCTGGGGCCAACGTCCTGACTTTC. The encoded protein is CASSPSRSGANVLTF.

This clone was observed a handful of times. The J gene is TRBJ2-3, the V gene TRBV9; TRBD2 might be the D (5 bases). V lost 4 bases and J lost 2, with 14 bases in between. Germline V gene data show CDR1 as SGDLS and CDR2 as YYNGEE. There are 15 residues in the CDR3. The CDR3 sequence is CASSSSERLTDTQYF. In DNA, the CDR3 is TGTGCCAGCAGCTCCTCCGAGCGGCTCACAGATACGCAGTATTTT.

The gene calls are TRBV19 and TRBJ2-1, with D perhaps matching TRBD1 (5 bases). There are 16 residues in the CDR3. V was pared by 3 bases and J by 2 bases, with 14 bases between. The germline gives CDR1 LNHDA, CDR2 SQIVND (reference sequence). The CDR3 spells CASSIQGKYPYNEQFF. DNA for the CDR3: TGTGCCAGTAGTATTCAGGGAAAGTATCCCTACAATGAGCAGTTCTTC.

The rearrangement links TRBV6-4 to TRBJ2-1; a possible D gene is TRBD2 (6 bases). Germline V lookup: CDR1 MRHNA, CDR2 SNTAGT. Trimming removed 4 bases from V and 8 bases from J, with 18 bases in between. This CDR3 has 15 amino acids. This CDR3 reads CASSATPGVMDEQFF. CDR3 sequence (DNA): TGTGCCAGCAGTGCCACTCCGGGAGTGATGGATGAGCAGTTCTTC.

The chain combines TRBV11-1 with TRBJ1-1; D call uncertain. Trimming shortened V by 2 bases and J by 2 bases, and 6 bases separated the two germline ends. The CDR3 sequence is 13 residues long. CDR1 and CDR2 (germline): SGHAT, FQDESV (reference sequence). The CDR3 region is CASSLRFNTEAFF. The DNA of the CDR3 is TGTGCCAGCAGCTTACGGTTCAACACTGAAGCTTTCTTT.

In this sample, this clone turned up once. In the same sample, other DNA sequences code for this CDR3. The gene calls are TRBV2 and TRBJ1-2; no clear D. Germline V CDR1 and CDR2: SNHLY, FYNNEI. The CDR3 has 14 residues. Trimming removed 4 bases from V and 5 bases from J, with 14 bases in between. CDR3 loop: CASSVTDGGYGYTF. DNA for the CDR3: TGTGCCAGCAGTGTCACGGACGGAGGGTATGGCTACACCTTC.

The chain uses TRBV6-5 and TRBJ2-7; D is unresolved. V was cut by 2 bases and J by 4 bases, with 6 bases left in between. Germline CDR1 is MNHEY and CDR2 is SVGAGI. The CDR3 runs to 12 residues. In DNA, the CDR3 is TGTGCCAGCAGTTACGATGCTTACGAGCAGTACTTC. Its protein is CASSYDAYEQYF.

Notes on this clone: Given the absence of the conserved phenylalanine or tryptophan at the CDR3 end, a read error is likely. No DNA is shown, since the ends of the CDR3 on it are uncertain; the CDR3 is the one TCRdb lists. The chain uses TRBV7-9 and TRBJ1-2. The germline CDR1 and CDR2 sequences are SEHNR and FQNEAQ (reference sequence). The CDR3 is 15 residues long, counting both termini. CDR3 in amino acids: CASSLDGGTDSPNIP.

The chain couples TRBV21-1 to TRBJ2-2; the table's D call of TRBD1 was not tested on the DNA. TRBV21-1 is given as a pseudogene. This CDR3 region has 16 residues. As DNA, the CDR3 is TGTGCCAGCAGCAGAGGACAGGGGGCGAACACCGGGGAGCTGTTTTTT. It encodes CASSRGQGANTGELFF.

In its sample, this clone was seen a few times. The rearrangement uses TRBV30 and TRBJ2-5; D unclear. The V end lost 5 bases, the J end lost 5 bases, and 9 bases lay between the germline ends. CDR1 is GTSNPN, CDR2 SVGIG, per germline (reference sequence). The CDR3 runs to 11 residues. Here the CDR3 reads CAWEVGETQYF. As DNA, the CDR3 is TGTGCCTGGGAAGTGGGGGAGACCCAGTACTTC.

The rearrangement joins TRBV4-3 to TRBJ2-1; TRBD1 matches 10 bases. Looked up from germline, CDR1 is LGHNA and CDR2 is YSLEER. With V trimmed by 1 base and J by 5 bases, 5 bases remained unmatched. The CDR3 spans 16 residues. The CDR3: CASSQGPGTGDNEQFF. The CDR3 DNA reads as TGCGCCAGCAGCCAAGGACCAGGGACAGGGGACAATGAGCAGTTCTTC.